This T cell receptor beta chain was sequenced during a study of CD8 T cells in Susac syndrome (dated by TCRdb to about 2019). Concerning the study at large: Repertoire sequencing was used to test whether CD8+ T cell activation and differentiation in Susac syndrome was antigen driven. The study compared CD8+ T cell repertoire clonality among around 11 healthy donors, approximately 14 Susac syndrome patients and about 16 multiple sclerosis patients.

Including cysteine and valine, the CDR3 has 15 amino acids. Just the 45-base CDR3 DNA is kept, in frame starting at base 1. CDR1 and CDR2 were assigned from the germline V gene as MNHNS and SASEGT. V loses 6 bases, J loses 2 bases, and the germline ends lie 17 bases apart. RNA was extracted with the RNeasy kit and about 0.5 to 1 ug was reverse transcribed using random hexamers. TCR beta CDR3 regions were amplified with the immunoSEQ multiplex PCR assay covering 54 Vbeta and 13 Jbeta segments. PCR amplification bias was corrected using a synthetic template baseline for primer optimization and computational correction. In the source study's methods: Reads were annotated to V, D and J genes according to IMGT and were analyzed with immunoSEQ Analyzer, with only productive sequences retained. To calculate clonality, Shannon entropy was normalized by log2 of the number of productive unique sequences and then subtracted from one. Public and private clones were assessed among the 100 most prevalent clones of each patient and control. Clones were defined as Susac-specific when absent from the healthy and MS cohorts, from about 1,100 published viral clones and from other ImmuneACCESS disease sequences. TCRdb trimmed the raw reads at Q25, called clones with MiXCR and kept productive beta chains. Entries that share a CDR3 protein sequence are merged under the most common genes and DNA. The V and J calls and clone size are TCRdb's, not the authors'. Across this sample there are approximately 150,000 distinct CDR3 sequences, with 65% to 90% seen only once. The ten most abundant clones make up 0.5% to 0.65% of the sample.

Overall study results and their limits: The number of individuals in the TCR sequencing and HLA analysis was recognized as being relatively small.

Peripheral blood CD8+ and CD4+ T cells from healthy donors, Susac syndrome patients and multiple sclerosis patients were profiled by high-throughput TCR beta sequencing. Treatment-naive patients with stable or active relapsing-remitting disease fulfilling revised McDonald criteria were used as multiple sclerosis controls. Bulk CD8+ and CD4+ T cells were purified magnetically by negative isolation, whereas CD8+ TEMRA cells were enriched by FACS. Blood was collected in EDTA tubes and processed within 24 hours, with PBMCs isolated through density gradient centrifugation. PBMCs intended for TCR sequencing were cryopreserved in liquid nitrogen and were subsequently thawed in a 37 degrees C water bath. The sorted or isolated CD4+, CD8+ and CD8+ TEMRA cells had a purity of 90% or higher. About this clonotype itself: Its antigen remains unidentified. No much larger clone is present one base from it, and per-base qualities are unavailable.

The rearrangement combines TRBV6-1 with TRBJ2-7; a weak D assignment points to TRBD2 (6 bases agree). Sequencing was performed on CD8+ T cells from PBMCs. The TCR comes from a human donor with multiple sclerosis. The DNA sequence is given as TGTGCCAGCAGGGGAGGAGGACTATACACCTACGAGCAGTACGTC. It codes for CASRGGGLYTYEQYV.